This passage covers 10 T cell receptor beta chains from one sample sequenced in a study of blood T cell repertoires in COVID-19. The data were produced by immunoSEQ multiplex PCR, yet TCRdb's version contains in-frame clones alone and is incomplete. The data contain over 150,000 clones, roughly 80% of them singletons. The sequenced material came from peripheral blood. These receptors were taken from a woman aged 55-70 years with COVID-19, enrolled during active disease.

This chain uses TRBV10-3 with TRBJ1-1; D call uncertain. Germline V gene lookup returns CDR1 ENHRY and CDR2 SYGVKD. The V gene lost 0 bases and the J gene lost 10 bases, with 15 bases spanning the gap. The CDR3 extends over 14 amino acids. The CDR3 sequence is CAISESRVSAGAFF. The CDR3 DNA reads TGTGCCATCAGTGAGTCGCGGGTGTCGGCAGGAGCTTTCTTT.

This chain joins TRBV30 and TRBJ1-1, with no clear D. Germline CDR1 reads GTSNPN; CDR2 reads SVGIG (reference sequence). Trimming removed 0 bases from V and 5 bases from J, with 10 bases in between. This CDR3 has 13 residues. The chain's CDR3 is CAWSVPRRTEAFF. The CDR3 region has the DNA TGTGCCTGGAGTGTACCCCGCCGGACTGAAGCTTTCTTT.

This sequence joins TRBV29-1 and TRBJ1-4; TRBD1 aligns across 7 bases. CDR3 length: 12 residues. Germline V gene data show CDR1 as SQVTM and CDR2 as ANQGSEA. V dropped 7 bases and J dropped 5; count of bases not matched to a gene: 4. CDR3 protein: CSASQGNEKLFF. CDR3 nucleotides: TGCAGCGCATCACAGGGGAATGAAAAACTGTTTTTT.

The chain combines TRBV7-9 with TRBJ2-7; no firm D call. The length of the CDR3 is 14 residues. Trimming cost V 1 base and J 3 bases, with 10 bases left between them. Germline V gene sequence: CDR1 SEHNR, CDR2 FQNEAQ (reference sequence). The CDR3 nucleotides are TGTGCCAGCAGCTTAGGGGCGATGGGCTACGAGCAGTACTTC. This gives the protein CASSLGAMGYEQYF.

This clone was detected ten times or more. The chain couples TRBV5-1 to TRBJ1-1; a weak D match, TRBD1 (5 bases). V was clipped by 5 bases and J by 4 bases, with 12 bases between them. Looked up from germline, CDR1 is SGHRS and CDR2 is YFSETQ. The CDR3 is 13 residues long. CDR3 protein: CASRQDVSTEAFF. The CDR3, as DNA: TGCGCCAGCAGACAGGACGTCAGCACTGAAGCTTTCTTT. The complete variable domain, with remaining parts taken from reference TRBV5-1 and TRBJ1-1, reads KAGVTQTPRYLIKTRGQQVTLSCSPISGHRSVSWYQQTPGQGLQFLFEYFSETQRNKGNFPGRFSGRQFSNSRSEMNVSTLELGDSALYLCASRQDVSTEAFFGQGTRLTVV.

The chain couples TRBV5-1 to TRBJ2-1; 9 nucleotides agree with TRBD2. The CDR3 is 15 residues long. Trimming at V came to 2 bases and at J to 8 bases, leaving 8 bases not matched to a gene. Per the germline V gene, CDR1 is SGHRS and CDR2 is YFSETQ. The CDR3 loop reads CASSFGGGAGDEQFF. Written as DNA, the CDR3 is TGCGCCAGCAGCTTTGGCGGGGGGGCCGGGGATGAGCAGTTCTTC.

The chain is built from TRBV7-8 and TRBJ1-2; weak D call: TRBD1 (6 bases). Looked up from germline, CDR1 is SGHVS and CDR2 is FQNEAQ. The CDR3 totals 13 residues. V lost 5 bases and J 6 bases, leaving 13 bases between the germline ends. The CDR3, as DNA: TGTGCCAGCAGCATACAGGGTTGGGATGGCTACACCTTC. It translates to CASSIQGWDGYTF.

The chain uses TRBV10-1 and TRBJ1-1, with D uncertain. Looked up from germline, CDR1 is WNHNN and CDR2 is SYGVQD (reference sequence). V was trimmed by 0 bases and J by 5 bases, leaving 13 bases between them. This CDR3 region has 15 residues. The DNA of the CDR3 is TGCGCCAGCAGTGAGTCGATGGTGGGCAGGACTGAAGCTTTCTTT. Translating gives CASSESMVGRTEAFF.

V usage is TRBV15 and J usage is TRBJ2-5, with 9 positions matching TRBD2. Germline values: CDR1 LNHNV, CDR2 YYDKDF (reference sequence). The V and J ends lost 0 bases and 4 bases, in that order; junction bases with no gene match: 12. The CDR3 runs to 18 residues. CDR3 residues: CATSRDRRGAGGAETQYF. In DNA form, the CDR3 reads TGTGCCACCAGCAGAGATCGACGGGGTGCGGGAGGGGCAGAGACCCAGTACTTC. The variable domain in full, completed from reference TRBV15 and TRBJ2-5, reads DAMVIQNPRYQVTQFGKPVTLSCSQTLNHNVMYWYQQKSSQAPKLLFHYYDKDFNNEADTPDNFQSRRPNTSFCFLDIRSPGLGDTAMYLCATSRDRRGAGGAETQYFGPGTRLLVL.

V is TRBV5-6 and J is TRBJ2-1, with D possibly matching TRBD2 (5 bases). V was clipped by 1 base and J by 9 bases, with 17 bases between them. This CDR3 contains 15 residues. Germline V gives CDR1 SGHDT, CDR2 YYEEEE. The CDR3 bases are TGTGCCAGCAGCTTGCCATCCCGGTGGGAGAGTGAGCAGTTCTTC. Amino acids: CASSLPSRWESEQFF.